A single sample is the source of the 12 T cell receptor beta chains below, sequenced in a study of cytomegalovirus exposure and HLA in healthy donors. TCRdb keeps only in-frame clones here, not all; method: immunoSEQ multiplex PCR. The table shows about 110,000 clones, with about nine tenths occurring only once. Sequences were obtained from PBMCs. The receptors were gathered from a woman between 18 and 29 years old in good health and CMV-seronegative.

The chain is built from TRBV19 and TRBJ2-2; 8 positions agree with TRBD2. Per the germline V gene, CDR1 is LNHDA and CDR2 is SQIVND (reference sequence). The CDR3 has 17 amino acids. The V segment lost 2 bases and the J segment 6 bases; nucleotides outside the gene matches: 11. CDR3 DNA: TGTGCCAGTAGTATAATGGAGGAGCGGGAGTCTCCCGGGGAGCTGTTTTTT. It encodes CASSIMEERESPGELFF.

The CDR3 DNA is TGTGCCAGCACCGAACTAGCGTTAGGGTACAATGAGCAGTTCTTC. Translation gives CASTELALGYNEQFF. This sequence joins TRBV6-1 and TRBJ2-1, with 7 positions matching TRBD2. Germline loops: CDR1 MNHNS, CDR2 SASEGT. With V trimmed by 7 bases and J by 4 bases, 10 bases remained unmatched. The CDR3 spans 15 residues.

The V call is TRBV7-2, the J call TRBJ1-1; D perhaps matches TRBD1 (5 bases). Trimming left V 5 bases short and J 5 bases short, with 12 bases between. Germline CDR1 reads SGHTA; CDR2 reads FQGNSA. There are 13 residues in the CDR3. The CDR3 spells CASSRGTSTEAFF. The CDR3 nucleotides read TGTGCCAGCAGCCGCGGGACCTCGACTGAAGCTTTCTTT.

V gene TRBV7-8 combines with J gene TRBJ2-1, with 9 bases lining up with TRBD1. V lost 2 bases, J lost 0 bases, and 5 bases stayed unmatched. The length of the CDR3 is 17 residues. In germline, CDR1 is SGHVS, CDR2 FQNEAQ. The CDR3: CASSLRTGDPSYNEQFF. DNA for the CDR3: TGTGCCAGCAGCTTACGGACAGGGGATCCCTCCTACAATGAGCAGTTCTTC.

The sample holds many counts of this clone. The chain combines TRBV27 with TRBJ2-2; 8 bases line up with TRBD1. J gave up 7 bases and V 4 bases, and 8 bases lay outside the gene matches. In germline, CDR1 is MNHEY, CDR2 SMNVEV (reference sequence). The CDR3 runs to 15 residues. CDR3 residues: CASSWMGQAGGELFF. The DNA of the CDR3 is TGTGCCAGCAGTTGGATGGGACAGGCGGGCGGGGAGCTGTTTTTT.

The chain is built from TRBV6-1 and TRBJ2-5; a possible D gene is TRBD2 (7 bases). The germline CDR1 and CDR2 sequences are MNHNS and SASEGT. Trimming removed 3 bases at V and 7 bases at J, with 12 bases between. The CDR3 consists of 13 residues. CDR3: CASSDGGGGTQYF. DNA for the CDR3: TGTGCCAGCAGTGATGGGGGCGGGGGGACCCAGTACTTC.

Only one count was recorded for this clone. The J gene is TRBJ2-2, the V gene TRBV5-1; 9 bases are shared with TRBD2. CDR1 is SGHRS, CDR2 YFSETQ, per germline. V was clipped by 2 bases and J by 6 bases; unmatched bases: 2. This CDR3 region has 14 residues. CDR3 DNA: TGCGCCAGCAGCTTAGGGACTAGCTCCGGGGAGCTGTTTTTT. This translates into CASSLGTSSGELFF.

CDR3 sequence (DNA): TGTGCCAGCAGCTTGAGGCAGGGAGGCTCCTATAATTCACCCCTCCACTTT. Translating gives CASSLRQGGSYNSPLHF. This chain links TRBV7-8 with TRBJ1-6, with D tentatively TRBD1 (5 bases). V dropped 3 bases and J dropped 0 bases, with 12 bases sitting between them. The CDR3 is 17 amino acids. CDR1 SGHVS and CDR2 FQNEAQ come from the germline V gene.

The genes are TRBV28 and TRBJ2-1; a weak D match, TRBD1 (5 bases). The CDR3 extends over 14 amino acids. Deletions cut 6 bases from V and 0 bases from J, with 9 bases between. Per the germline V gene, CDR1 is MDHEN and CDR2 is SYDVKM. The CDR3 bases are TGTGCCAGCAGCGACAGCACCTCCTACAATGAGCAGTTCTTC. Translating gives CASSDSTSYNEQFF. The full variable domain, completed using reference TRBV28 and TRBJ2-1, is DVKVTQSSRYLVKRTGEKVFLECVQDMDHENMFWYRQDPGLGLRLIYFSYDVKMKEKGDIPEGYSVSREKKERFSLILESASTNQTSMYLCASSDSTSYNEQFFGPGTRLTVL.

This sequence joins TRBV4-2 and TRBJ2-3; 12 nucleotides align to TRBD2. The CDR3 runs to 18 residues. The junction had 14 bases not matched to a gene; V was cut back by 4 bases and J by 6 bases. Germline CDR1 and CDR2: LGHNA and YNFKEQ. The DNA of the CDR3 is TGTGCCAGCAGCCGCCTTGGGAGGGCTAGCGGGAGGGCTGATACGCAGTATTTT. The encoded protein is CASSRLGRASGRADTQYF.

V gene TRBV19 combines with J gene TRBJ2-3; 12 bases fit TRBD2. This CDR3 comprises 18 residues. The V gene's germline CDR1 is LNHDA and CDR2 SQIVND (reference sequence). Trimming removed 9 bases from V and 2 bases from J; junction bases left unmatched: 15. For the CDR3, the DNA is TGTGCCAGACAGGGAATCCAACTAGCGGGGGGTTACACAGATACGCAGTATTTT. As protein: CARQGIQLAGGYTDTQYF.

The V call is TRBV28, the J call TRBJ1-2; TRBD1 is a possible D gene (5 bases). Trimming took off 6 bases at V and 5 bases at J, with 16 bases between the two ends. This CDR3 comprises 14 residues. CDR1 and CDR2 from the germline V gene are MDHEN and SYDVKM. The DNA for the CDR3 is TGTGCCAGCAGCCTACCGGGGGGATTGTATGGCTACACCTTC. The encoded protein is CASSLPGGLYGYTF.